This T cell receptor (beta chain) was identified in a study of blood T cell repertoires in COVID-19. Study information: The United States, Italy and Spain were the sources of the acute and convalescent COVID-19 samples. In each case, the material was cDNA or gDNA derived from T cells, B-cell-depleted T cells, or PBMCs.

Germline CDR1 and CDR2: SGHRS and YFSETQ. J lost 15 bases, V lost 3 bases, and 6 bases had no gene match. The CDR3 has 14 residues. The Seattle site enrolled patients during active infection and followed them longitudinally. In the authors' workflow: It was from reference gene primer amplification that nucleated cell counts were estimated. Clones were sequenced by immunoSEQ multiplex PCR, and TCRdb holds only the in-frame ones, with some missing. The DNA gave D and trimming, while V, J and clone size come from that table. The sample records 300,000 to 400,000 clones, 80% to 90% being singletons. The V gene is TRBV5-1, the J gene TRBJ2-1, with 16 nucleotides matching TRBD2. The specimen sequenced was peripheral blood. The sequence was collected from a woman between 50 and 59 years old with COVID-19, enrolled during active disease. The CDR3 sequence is CASSSGTSGRDRFF. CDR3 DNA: TGCGCCAGCAGCTCTGGGACTAGCGGGAGGGATCGGTTCTTC.